Listed here are 18 T cell receptor beta chains from one sample, sequenced in a study of cytotoxic CD8 clonotypes in ibrutinib-treated CLL (dated by TCRdb to the early 2020s). Read against the paper, the sample's time point label means: 20 to 25 months on ibrutinib. Receptors were amplified or captured by the immunoSEQ multiplex PCR assay. The clones in this table, taken by TCRdb from immuneACCESS, are in-frame only. Not every clone is retained; where verified, under half of the shortfall comes from an unresolved V gene, and the cause of the rest is unknown. The sample yields under 200,000 clones; about four fifths were counted once. Less than 6% of the sample belongs to the ten largest clones. The sample in question was PBMCs, obtained after 24 months of ibrutinib treatment. These receptors all stem from a human donor with chronic lymphocytic leukemia.

The chain uses TRBV6-1 and TRBJ2-2; D is possibly TRBD1 (5 bases). CDR3 size: 16 residues. The germline V gene encodes CDR1 MNHNS and CDR2 SASEGT. With 1 base removed from V and 4 bases from J, the gap between germline ends came to 13 bases. The CDR3 loop is CASSEVLRQLTGELFF. The CDR3 coding sequence is TGTGCCAGCAGTGAAGTGCTAAGACAGCTCACCGGGGAGCTGTTTTTT.

The gene calls are TRBV9 and TRBJ2-2; 9 bases map to TRBD1. The CDR3 extends over 15 amino acids. The V gene end was trimmed by 3 bases and the J gene end by 1 base; junction bases not matched to a gene: 1. Germline CDR1 SGDLS, CDR2 YYNGEE. Here the CDR3 reads CASSGGQGNTGELFF. In DNA form, the CDR3 reads TGTGCCAGCAGCGGGGGACAGGGGAACACCGGGGAGCTGTTTTTT.

The V call is TRBV7-3, the J call TRBJ2-5; 9 bases map to TRBD2. The V segment lost 5 bases and the J segment 6 bases; nucleotides outside the gene matches: 13. The CDR3 length is 16 residues. Germline values: CDR1 SGHTA, CDR2 FQGTGA. CDR3 bases: TGTGCCAGCAGCCTAGCCCCGGCGGGAGGGCCGAAGACCCAGTACTTC. Translation: CASSLAPAGGPKTQYF.

CDR3 nucleotides: TGTGCCAGCTCCTCTAGGGAGAGGGTCCACAATGAGCAGTTCTTC. This translates into CASSSRERVHNEQFF. J is TRBJ2-1 and V is TRBV18, with D possibly matching TRBD2 (5 bases). The CDR3 is made up of 15 amino acids. Trimming pared 6 bases from V and 5 bases from J, leaving 17 bases between. Germline assignment: CDR1 KGHSH and CDR2 LQKENI.

In this sample, this clone turned up once. The V gene is TRBV28, the J gene TRBJ2-3; D is unclear. Germline loops: CDR1 MDHEN, CDR2 SYDVKM. The CDR3 extends over 14 amino acids. The V gene lost 7 bases and the J gene lost 8 bases, with 19 bases spanning the gap. CDR3 region: CASKPTPLTSTQYF. Written as DNA, the CDR3 is TGTGCCAGCAAACCTACCCCACTGACGAGTACGCAGTATTTT.

This clone has a single count. The DNA for the CDR3 is TGTGCCAGCAGTGAACAAGACAGAATCTACGAGCAGTACTTC. It specifies CASSEQDRIYEQYF. The chain has TRBV6-4 and TRBJ2-7, with D possibly being TRBD1 (5 bases). The CDR3 runs 14 residues. CDR1 MRHNA and CDR2 SNTAGT come from the germline V gene. Trimming cost V 3 bases and J 3 bases, with 12 bases left between them.

The chain's CDR3 is CAWSVRQGYGYTF. Here the CDR3 DNA reads TGTGCCTGGAGTGTACGGCAGGGGTATGGCTACACCTTC. The chain combines TRBV30 with TRBJ1-2, with a tentative D call TRBD1 (6 bases). Trimming shortened V by 0 bases and J by 5 bases, and 10 bases separated the two germline ends. Germline loops: CDR1 GTSNPN, CDR2 SVGIG (reference sequence). There are 13 residues in the CDR3.

The rearrangement uses TRBV30 and TRBJ1-1; D remains ambiguous. The CDR3 spans 14 residues. In germline, CDR1 is GTSNPN, CDR2 SVGIG (reference sequence). Trimming stripped 3 bases from V and 6 bases from J, with 17 bases between. The CDR3 DNA is TGTGCCTGGAGCCATTCCTATACGGATGCTGAAGCTTTCTTT. Encoded protein: CAWSHSYTDAEAFF.

This sequence joins TRBV6-1 and TRBJ1-5, with no clear D. CDR3 length: 13 amino acids. The germline V gene has CDR1 MNHNS and CDR2 SASEGT. Deletions cut 2 bases from V and 6 bases from J, with 8 bases between. The CDR3 sequence is CASSEKASQPQHF. CDR3 nucleotide sequence: TGTGCCAGCAGTGAAAAGGCGAGTCAGCCCCAGCATTTT.

A single count supports this clone. This chain connects TRBV19 to TRBJ2-5, with TRBD1 matching 7 bases. The CDR3 sequence is 13 residues long. Germline V gene sequence: CDR1 LNHDA, CDR2 SQIVND (reference sequence). The V segment lost 4 bases and the J segment 1 base; nucleotides outside the gene matches: 0. CDR3 nucleotides: TGTGCCAGTAGTAGACAGGGCCAAGAGACCCAGTACTTC. Protein: CASSRQGQETQYF.

This clone was detected only once. The chain carries TRBV18 and TRBJ2-1; tentatively, D is TRBD2 (6 bases). Looked up from germline, CDR1 is KGHSH and CDR2 is LQKENI. This CDR3 contains 14 residues. The germline V and J ends were trimmed by 3 bases and 3 bases, with 9 bases remaining between them. CDR3 in DNA: TGTGCCAGCTCACCCACGGGAGTCTACAATGAGCAGTTCTTC. Its translation is CASSPTGVYNEQFF.

The chain uses TRBV19 and TRBJ1-5; 8 bases agree with TRBD1. Germline V gives CDR1 LNHDA, CDR2 SQIVND (reference sequence). V lost 3 bases and J lost 8; bases outside the gene matches: 9. There are 15 residues in the CDR3. The CDR3, as DNA: TGTGCCAGTAGTATTTGGCAGGGGGCTGGGGAGCCCCAGCATTTT. This encodes CASSIWQGAGEPQHF.

J is TRBJ2-1 and V is TRBV7-9, with 11 bases lining up with TRBD2. Looked up from germline, CDR1 is SEHNR and CDR2 is FQNEAQ (reference sequence). Trimming at V came to 3 bases and at J to 8 bases, leaving 6 bases not matched to a gene. The CDR3 spans 15 residues. The CDR3 loop is CASSLGLAEGDEQFF. The CDR3 region has the DNA TGTGCCAGCAGCTTGGGACTAGCGGAAGGGGATGAGCAGTTCTTC.

The genes are TRBV7-2 and TRBJ1-4; tentative D call: TRBD1 (5 bases). CDR1 SGHTA and CDR2 FQGNSA come from the germline V gene. V gave up 2 bases and J gave up 8 bases, with 15 bases separating them. The CDR3 consists of 15 residues. Here the CDR3 reads CASSLSSGGREKLFF. CDR3 DNA: TGTGCCAGCAGCTTATCCTCTGGGGGTAGGGAAAAACTGTTTTTT.

The genes are TRBV11-2 and TRBJ1-1; weak D call: TRBD1 (5 bases). Trimming pared 5 bases from V and 1 base from J, leaving 14 bases between. Germline V gene data show CDR1 as SGHAT and CDR2 as FQNNGV. The CDR3 consists of 15 residues. CDR3 nucleotide sequence: TGTGCCAGCAGCCCGTGGGGGGGAAAGAACACTGAAGCTTTCTTT. As protein: CASSPWGGKNTEAFF.

This clone was observed a few times. The V call is TRBV19, the J call TRBJ1-1; 7 bases line up with TRBD1. V was pared by 6 bases and J by 6 bases, with 7 bases of the junction left unmatched. Germline V gives CDR1 LNHDA, CDR2 SQIVND (reference sequence). The CDR3 contains 13 residues. CDR3 in DNA: TGTGCCAGTAGGGGTACGGGGACAGCTGAAGCTTTCTTT. It encodes CASRGTGTAEAFF.

The chain uses TRBV2 and TRBJ2-1; 9 nucleotides match TRBD2. V was pared by 6 bases and J by 3 bases, with 6 bases of the junction left unmatched. From germline, CDR1 is SNHLY and CDR2 FYNNEI. The CDR3 loop spans 15 amino acids. DNA for the CDR3: TGTGCCAGCAGGACCCTAGCGGGGCTCTACAATGAGCAGTTCTTC. The encoded protein is CASRTLAGLYNEQFF.

The sample holds a few counts of this clone. The chain is built from TRBV10-3 and TRBJ1-1, with TRBD1 as a possible D gene (6 bases). The CDR3 contains 14 residues. The V and J ends lost 10 bases and 4 bases respectively, with 19 bases between them. CDR1 and CDR2 from the germline V gene are ENHRY and SYGVKD. CDR3 protein: CATAGRGDGTEAFF. CDR3 bases: TGTGCCACCGCCGGGAGGGGGGATGGCACTGAAGCTTTCTTT.